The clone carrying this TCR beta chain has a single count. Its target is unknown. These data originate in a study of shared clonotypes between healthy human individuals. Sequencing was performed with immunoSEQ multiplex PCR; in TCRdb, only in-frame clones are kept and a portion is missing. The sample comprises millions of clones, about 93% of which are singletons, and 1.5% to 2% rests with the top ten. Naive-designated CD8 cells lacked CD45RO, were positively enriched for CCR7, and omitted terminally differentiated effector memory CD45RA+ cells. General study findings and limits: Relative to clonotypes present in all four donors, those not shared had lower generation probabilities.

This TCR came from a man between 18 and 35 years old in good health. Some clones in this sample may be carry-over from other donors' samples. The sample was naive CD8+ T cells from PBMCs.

Here the CDR3 reads CASSLLPPRELFF. As DNA, the CDR3 is TGTGCCAGCAGCTTACTCCCACCAAGGGAGCTGTTTTTT. The rearrangement links TRBV7-9 to TRBJ2-2; D is undetermined. Germline V gene sequence: CDR1 SEHNR, CDR2 FQNEAQ (reference sequence). Trimming removed 2 bases at V and 9 bases at J, with 10 bases between. CDR3 length: 13 amino acids.